A selection of T cell receptor beta chains follows, all from one sample in a study of shared clonotypes between healthy human individuals. Produced via immunoSEQ multiplex PCR; TCRdb's table is partial and in-frame only. The sample consists of over 750,000 clones, roughly 96% of them appearing once. Sequencing used naive CD8+ T cells sorted from blood. These receptors came from a man aged 25-45 years in good health. The CDR3 runs from the conserved cysteine through the conserved F or W. Each record gives: CDR3 DNA, CDR3 protein, D gene, clone size, V gene, J gene. A D gene is named only where the DNA matches it firmly. A row's size may be missing; if present it is once, few, many or a size class.

TGTGCCAGCAGCCAAGATTTCGGGGGTTTTTACAATGAGCAGTTCTTC	CASSQDFGGFYNEQFF	NA	NA	TRBV14	TRBJ2-1
TGTGCCAGTAGTACCACCCTGAAGTTGGATGAGCAGTTCTTC	CASSTTLKLDEQFF	NA	once	TRBV19	TRBJ2-1
TGTGCCAGCAGTTACGGGACAGCCTACGAGCAGTACTTC	CASSYGTAYEQYF	TRBD1	NA	TRBV27	TRBJ2-7
TGTGCCAGCAGCTATGTTCCGGGACAGGGGGGAGAGACCCAGTACTTC	CASSYVPGQGGETQYF	TRBD1	NA	TRBV7-9	TRBJ2-5
TGCGCCAGCAGCCAAGAAAGTGGCTCAGTCAATGAGCAGTTCTTC	CASSQESGSVNEQFF	NA	NA	TRBV4-1	TRBJ2-1
TGTGCCAGCAGCTTAACGGTTATTTTGGGTGAGACCCAGTACTTC	CASSLTVILGETQYF	NA	NA	TRBV7-6	TRBJ2-5
TGTGCCAGCAGCTTCTGGGCGGGACCAACCCAAGAGACCCAGTACTTC	CASSFWAGPTQETQYF	NA	NA	TRBV7-9	TRBJ2-5
TGTGCCAGCAGAGCCCGGGACAGCTCTTCCTACGAGCAGTACTTC	CASRARDSSSYEQYF	TRBD1	NA	TRBV28	TRBJ2-7
TGTGCCACCTCAGGATACGAGCAGTACTTC	CATSGYEQYF	NA	NA	TRBV2	TRBJ2-7
TGTGCCAGCAGTTTTTCGGGGAGTATGAACACTGAAGCTTTCTTT	CASSFSGSMNTEAFF	NA	NA	TRBV6-5	TRBJ1-1
TGCGCCAGCAGCCTCCTGACAGGGGGCTACGAGCAGTACTTC	CASSLLTGGYEQYF	TRBD1	NA	TRBV4-1	TRBJ2-7
TGTGCCTGGAATGGTGGGATTGGCACAGATACGCAGTATTTT	CAWNGGIGTDTQYF	NA	NA	TRBV30	TRBJ2-3
TGTGCCAGCAGCCCCGGACTAGCGGGAGGCTACGAGCAGTACTTC	CASSPGLAGGYEQYF	TRBD2	NA	TRBV4-2	TRBJ2-7
TGTGCCAGCAGCAAGTGGGGGCCGGGACAGGATTACGAGCAGTACTTC	CASSKWGPGQDYEQYF	NA	NA	TRBV21-1	TRBJ2-7
TGCAGCGTTCGAGCAGATACGCAGTATTTT	CSVRADTQYF	NA	NA	TRBV29-1	TRBJ2-3
TGTGCCAGCAGCCGCCGGGACAGAGCCTCCTACGAGTACTTC	CASSRRDRASYEYF	TRBD1	NA	TRBV7-2	TRBJ2-7
TGTGCCAGCAGCTTGGGACAGGGGACTGAAAAACTGTTTTTT	CASSLGQGTEKLFF	TRBD1	NA	TRBV7-9	TRBJ1-4
TGTGCCAGCGGGCGGTCCTACGAGCAGTACTTC	CASGRSYEQYF	NA	once	TRBV9	TRBJ2-7
TGTGCCAGCAGCCCCCCCGGGACAGGCTATGGCTACACCTTC	CASSPPGTGYGYTF	TRBD1	NA	TRBV7-9	TRBJ1-2
TGTGCCAGCAGCTCGGGACAGGGGGCTGAGGGTAACTATGGCTACACCTTC	CASSSGQGAEGNYGYTF	TRBD1	NA	TRBV7-6	TRBJ1-2
TGTGCCAGCTCACCAGACAGGGGCTTGGAGACCCAGTACTTC	CASSPDRGLETQYF	TRBD1	NA	TRBV18	TRBJ2-5
TGTGCCAGCAGCGTAGGGGTGATGAACACTGAAGCTTTCTTT	CASSVGVMNTEAFF	NA	NA	TRBV9	TRBJ1-1